These 3 T cell receptor beta chains were all obtained from the same sample, sequenced in a study of HIV-infected patients and healthy controls. MiXCR, applied by TCRdb to the 5' RACE reads, yields one record per CDR3 protein. The sample includes almost 65,000 distinct CDR3 sequences, around 21% of them seen just once. Sequenced material: CD4+ T cells from blood. These receptors were collected from a human donor in good health.

This clonotype has more than one count but fewer than ten. The rearrangement uses TRBV20-1 and TRBJ2-3, with D maybe TRBD1 (5 bases). Germline V gene sequence: CDR1 DFQATT, CDR2 SNEGSKA (reference sequence). V shed 6 bases and J shed 0 bases, with 10 bases lying between them. The CDR3 consists of 13 residues. CDR3 protein: CSASRASTDTQYF. The CDR3 bases are TGCAGTGCGTCCAGGGCCAGCACAGATACGCAGTATTTT.

The V gene is TRBV10-3, the J gene TRBJ1-5; D gene unclear. Germline V gene lookup returns CDR1 ENHRY and CDR2 SYGVKD. Deletions cut 1 base from V and 4 bases from J, with 5 bases between. This CDR3 is built from 13 residues. CDR3: CAISELSNQPQHF. The CDR3 nucleotides are TGTGCCATCAGTGAGTTGTCGAATCAGCCCCAGCATTTT.

In this sample, this clonotype turned up many times. V and J are TRBV29-1 and TRBJ2-3, with a weak D call TRBD1 (6 bases). Germline values: CDR1 SQVTM, CDR2 ANQGSEA. This CDR3 region has 15 residues. V lost 4 bases and J 0 bases, leaving 14 bases between the germline ends. This CDR3 is CSVAQGSTSTDTQYF. DNA of the CDR3: TGCAGCGTTGCACAGGGATCTACTAGCACAGATACGCAGTATTTT.